The present TCR beta chain was sequenced within a study of blood T cell repertoires in COVID-19. Study information: The United States, Italy and Spain provided the acute and convalescent COVID-19 samples. The cDNA or gDNA used as material had been derived from T cells, B-cell-depleted T cells, or PBMCs.

V gave up 1 base and J gave up 5 bases; unmatched junction bases: 2. The CDR3 spans 15 residues. Germline CDR1 and CDR2: MGHDK and SYGVNS. As handled by the study authors: Amplification of reference gene primers was used by the study to estimate nucleated cell counts. Repertoires were generated with immunoSEQ multiplex PCR, while TCRdb's copy carries only in-frame clones and drops some. D and trimming were read from the DNA, whereas the V and J calls and clone size are those reported in that table. The sample shows roughly 220,000 clones, approximately 86% of them seen only once. Sequencing was performed on PBMCs or T cells enriched from blood (not recorded which). The V gene is TRBV25-1, the J gene TRBJ2-5, with 12 bases lining up with TRBD2. This TCR derives from a woman in her fifties or sixties with acute COVID-19. CDR3: CASSESLAGGETQYF. In DNA form, the CDR3 reads TGTGCCAGCAGTGAATCACTAGCGGGAGGTGAGACCCAGTACTTC.